A single sample gave rise to the 12 T cell receptor beta chains below, sequenced in a study of cytomegalovirus exposure and HLA in healthy donors. PCR was performed using 60 Vbeta and 13 Jbeta primers. Using immunoSEQ multiplex PCR, the repertoire was profiled, and TCRdb retains in-frame clones only, with some absent. Here the sample spans approximately 79,000 clones, over 65% being singletons. Specimen: PBMCs. These TCRs come from a middle-aged man in good health and CMV-seropositive.

This chain connects TRBV23-1 to TRBJ2-2; TRBD1 is a possible D gene (6 bases). TRBV23-1 is treated as an ORF (open reading frame) with a function not yet certain. This CDR3 has 14 amino acids. V was cut by 6 bases and J by 0 bases, with 8 bases left in between. The CDR3 sequence is CASRDRTNTGELFF. CDR3 DNA: TGCGCCAGCAGGGACAGAACGAACACCGGGGAGCTGTTTTTT.

The rearrangement joins TRBV6-6 to TRBJ2-1; 9 bases match TRBD1. CDR3 length equals 15 residues. The J segment lost 2 bases and the V segment lost 6 bases, leaving 5 bases of the junction unmatched. The germline CDR1 and CDR2 sequences are MNHNY and SVGAGI (reference sequence). This CDR3 reads CASSLQGAAYNEQFF. Here the CDR3 DNA reads TGTGCCAGCAGCTTACAGGGGGCCGCCTACAATGAGCAGTTCTTC.

The rearrangement uses TRBV6-1 and TRBJ2-3, with 10 bases that match TRBD1. The length of the CDR3 is 14 residues. The germline V gene encodes CDR1 MNHNS and CDR2 SASEGT. V trimming: 6 bases; J trimming: 8 bases; junction bases outside the gene matches: 8. The CDR3 is CASRRPGQGTTQYF. The CDR3 nucleotides read TGTGCCAGCAGACGACCGGGACAGGGGACTACGCAGTATTTT.

This clone was detected only a few times. The chain is built from TRBV6-5 and TRBJ1-6, with TRBD1 matching 8 bases. With 2 bases clipped from V and 10 bases from J, the junction kept 7 bases outside the gene matches. Germline CDR1 and CDR2: MNHEY and SVGAGI. This CDR3 comprises 15 residues. CDR3 loop: CASSYAGQGPSPLHF. Here the CDR3 DNA reads TGTGCCAGCAGTTACGCCGGACAGGGTCCCTCACCCCTCCACTTT.

The chain couples TRBV19 to TRBJ2-2; D perhaps matches TRBD2 (7 bases). Germline V lookup: CDR1 LNHDA, CDR2 SQIVND (reference sequence). This CDR3 is 16 amino acids long. V dropped 4 bases and J dropped 9 bases, with 21 bases sitting between them. DNA of the CDR3: TGTGCCAGTAGTACGGCTGCGGGGGACTGGGGGCGGGAGCTGTTTTTT. Its protein product is CASSTAAGDWGRELFF.

The rearrangement uses TRBV9 and TRBJ2-2; TRBD1 agrees at 7 bases. The CDR3 runs to 14 residues. Germline values: CDR1 SGDLS, CDR2 YYNGEE. After removal of 3 bases from V and 7 bases from J, the junction contained 6 bases not matched to a gene. CDR3: CASSGQGAVGELFF. The CDR3 nucleotides read TGTGCCAGCAGCGGACAGGGAGCTGTCGGGGAGCTGTTTTTT.

This chain connects TRBV5-1 to TRBJ2-5; D is unclear. V gave up 4 bases and J gave up 4 bases, with 8 bases separating them. The CDR3 is 12 amino acids. CDR1 is SGHRS and CDR2 is YFSETQ in the germline V gene. In DNA, the CDR3 is TGCGCCAGCAGCCTGAGAAGAGAGACCCAGTACTTC. Its protein is CASSLRRETQYF.

This clone came up once. V usage is TRBV28 and J usage is TRBJ2-7, with a weak D call TRBD2 (6 bases). This CDR3 has 13 amino acids. Germline V lookup: CDR1 MDHEN, CDR2 SYDVKM. The ends were cut back, 3 bases at V and 3 bases at J, with 9 bases in the middle. The CDR3 DNA reads TGTGCCAGCAGTTTTGCGGGGAACTACGAGCAGTACTTC. It yields the protein CASSFAGNYEQYF.

The V call is TRBV28, the J call TRBJ1-2; D gene ambiguous. The germline V gene encodes CDR1 MDHEN and CDR2 SYDVKM. With 5 bases removed from V and 5 bases from J, the gap between germline ends came to 24 bases. This CDR3 region has 17 residues. The CDR3 coding sequence is TGTGCCAGCAGTCCCTCTTACGGGATCCCCACTACTTATGGCTACACCTTC. It codes for CASSPSYGIPTTYGYTF.

This chain uses TRBV11-2 with TRBJ2-3; unclear D gene. The CDR3 length is 16 residues. CDR1 and CDR2 (germline): SGHAT, FQNNGV. Trimming shortened V by 3 bases and J by 3 bases, and 16 bases separated the two germline ends. As DNA, the CDR3 is TGTGCCAGCAGCTTGAGTGGCCTCCCTAGTACAGATACGCAGTATTTT. Its protein product is CASSLSGLPSTDTQYF. The variable domain in full, with the rest retrieved from reference TRBV11-2 and TRBJ2-3, is EAGVAQSPRYKIIEKRQSVAFWCNPISGHATLYWYQQILGQGPKLLIQFQNNGVVDDSQLPKDRFSAERLKGVDSTLKIQPAKLEDSAVYLCASSLSGLPSTDTQYFGPGTRLTVL.

V and J are TRBV6-5 and TRBJ2-7; TRBD1 is a possible D gene (6 bases). Deletions cut 6 bases from V and 2 bases from J, with 11 bases between. The germline CDR1 and CDR2 sequences are MNHEY and SVGAGI. The CDR3 loop spans 13 amino acids. CDR3 DNA sequence: TGTGCCAGCAGCCCGGACAGCACCTACGAGCAGTACTTC. Its translation: CASSPDSTYEQYF.

This rearrangement joins TRBV6-5 to TRBJ2-4; the match to TRBD1 covers 9 bases. The CDR3 sequence is 13 residues long. Germline V lookup: CDR1 MNHEY, CDR2 SVGAGI. Trimming at V came to 6 bases and at J to 11 bases, leaving 8 bases not matched to a gene. CDR3 sequence: CASSSGTGRFQYF. The CDR3 DNA reads as TGTGCCAGCAGCTCCGGGACAGGGAGGTTTCAGTACTTC.